What follows are 25 T cell receptor beta chains derived from one specimen sequenced in a study of shared clonotypes between healthy human individuals. Produced via immunoSEQ multiplex PCR; TCRdb's table is partial and in-frame only. The data show about 1 million clones, with about 76% seen just once and around 1.5% held by the top ten. Sequenced: memory CD4+ T cells sorted from blood. As for subset: CD45RA-negative fraction. These receptors all stem from a man between 18 and 35 years old in good health.

This chain connects TRBV19 to TRBJ2-6, with 12 bases identical to TRBD1. V lost 1 base, J lost 0 bases, and 1 base stayed unmatched. Germline values: CDR1 LNHDA, CDR2 SQIVND (reference sequence). The CDR3 loop spans 18 amino acids. DNA of the CDR3: TGTGCCAGTAGTATAGTGGGACAGGGGGCCTCTGGGGCCAACGTCCTGACTTTC. Amino acid sequence: CASSIVGQGASGANVLTF.

Notes on this clone: Other DNA sequences from this sample encode an identical CDR3 as well. The V gene is TRBV28, the J gene TRBJ2-3, with unresolved D. This CDR3 spans 13 amino acids. From germline, CDR1 is MDHEN and CDR2 SYDVKM. V dropped 4 bases and J dropped 0 bases, with 5 bases sitting between them. DNA of the CDR3: TGTGCCAGCAGTTCGCCTAGCACAGATACGCAGTATTTT. Its protein is CASSSPSTDTQYF.

V is TRBV5-1 and J is TRBJ2-1, with D unclear. CDR1 is SGHRS and CDR2 is YFSETQ in the germline V gene. The CDR3 consists of 13 residues. Trimming cost V 4 bases and J 4 bases, with 9 bases left between them. The CDR3 DNA reads TGCGCCAGCAGCAATGCCAATTACAATGAGCAGTTCTTC. Its translation: CASSNANYNEQFF.

This clone was found a few times. This sequence joins TRBV9 and TRBJ2-5; D ambiguous. The CDR3 runs to 15 residues. V lost 3 bases and J 2 bases, leaving 14 bases between the germline ends. The germline V gene has CDR1 SGDLS and CDR2 YYNGEE. CDR3 in amino acids: CASSAQPGPQETQYF. CDR3 coding DNA: TGTGCCAGCAGCGCCCAGCCTGGACCGCAAGAGACCCAGTACTTC.

The V gene is TRBV5-6, the J gene TRBJ1-2, with a possible D match to TRBD1 (5 bases). This CDR3 spans 13 amino acids. The germline V and J ends were trimmed by 6 bases and 4 bases, with 13 bases remaining between them. The germline gives CDR1 SGHDT, CDR2 YYEEEE. The CDR3 loop is CASTYLDSYGYTF. CDR3 sequence (DNA): TGTGCCAGCACCTACCTAGACAGCTATGGCTACACCTTC.

This CDR3 is CASSYWGQGRGKTQYF. CDR3 coding DNA: TGTGCCAGCAGTTACTGGGGCCAGGGACGGGGCAAGACCCAGTACTTC. The chain uses TRBV6-6 and TRBJ2-5, with D perhaps TRBD1 or TRBD2 (5 bases each). V shed 1 base and J shed 6 bases, with 18 bases lying between them. Germline V gives CDR1 MNHNY, CDR2 SVGAGI (reference sequence). The CDR3 is 16 residues long.

The chain links TRBV7-9 to TRBJ2-6, with no clear D. This CDR3 has 16 amino acids. Trimming shortened V by 2 bases and J by 2 bases, and 10 bases separated the two germline ends. Per germline, CDR1 SEHNR and CDR2 FQNEAQ (reference sequence). The CDR3 reads CASSLNRLAGANVLTF. CDR3 DNA sequence: TGTGCCAGCAGCTTAAACCGGCTAGCTGGGGCCAACGTCCTGACTTTC.

The chain uses TRBV5-1 and TRBJ2-7; TRBD1 matches at 11 bases. V was pared by 0 bases and J by 7 bases, with 6 bases of the junction left unmatched. Looked up from germline, CDR1 is SGHRS and CDR2 is YFSETQ. CDR3 size: 15 residues. DNA for the CDR3: TGCGCCAGCAGCTTGGATGGACAGGGGGCGCAGGAGCAGTACTTC. Protein: CASSLDGQGAQEQYF.

A single count supports this clone. Other DNA sequences in the same sample also yield this CDR3. The chain combines TRBV11-2 with TRBJ2-5; TRBD1 matches at 8 bases. Germline loops: CDR1 SGHAT, CDR2 FQNNGV. The junction had 3 bases not matched to a gene; V was cut back by 5 bases and J by 4 bases. CDR3 length: 13 amino acids. The CDR3 coding sequence is TGTGCCAGCAGCCTGGACAGGGCAGAGACCCAGTACTTC. Its protein is CASSLDRAETQYF.

This clone turned up a few times. The chain recombines TRBV9 with TRBJ2-1; 10 bases line up with TRBD2. This CDR3 comprises 15 residues. The trim removed 5 bases at V and 6 bases at J, leaving 8 bases unmatched. Germline lookup yields CDR1 SGDLS and CDR2 YYNGEE. For the CDR3, the DNA is TGTGCCAGCAGTAGGAGCGGGAGGGCCGTCAATGAGCAGTTCTTC. It encodes CASSRSGRAVNEQFF. The entire variable domain, with the rest obtained from reference TRBV9 and TRBJ2-1, is as follows: DSGVTQTPKHLITATGQRVTLRCSPRSGDLSVYWYQQSLDQGLQFLIQYYNGEERAKGNILERFSAQQFPDLHSELNLSSLELGDSALYFCASSRSGRAVNEQFFGPGTRLTVL.

The rearrangement links TRBV5-4 to TRBJ1-1; D is undetermined. Trimming pared 0 bases from V and 8 bases from J, leaving 11 bases between. Per germline, CDR1 SGHNT and CDR2 YYREEE (reference sequence). The CDR3 runs to 13 residues. The CDR3 is CASSLEVGGEAFF. In DNA, the CDR3 is TGTGCCAGCAGCTTGGAGGTGGGAGGCGAAGCTTTCTTT.

This clone was detected only a few times. The rearrangement uses TRBV6-1 and TRBJ2-5; weak D call: TRBD2 (6 bases). Trimming left V 6 bases short and J 5 bases short, with 16 bases between. Germline CDR1 reads MNHNS; CDR2 reads SASEGT. CDR3 length: 14 residues. CDR3 sequence reads: CASSPGGGWETQYF. The CDR3 nucleotides read TGTGCCAGCAGCCCTGGAGGAGGGTGGGAGACCCAGTACTTC.

The CDR3 DNA reads as TGTGCCAGTAGTATAGAGCTAGCGGGAGCGAACACCGGGGAGCTGTTTTTT. It yields the protein CASSIELAGANTGELFF. This chain joins TRBV19 and TRBJ2-2; 10 bases are shared with TRBD2. Germline V gene data show CDR1 as LNHDA and CDR2 as SQIVND (reference sequence). The CDR3 contains 17 residues. J lost 0 bases, V lost 0 bases, and 1 base had no gene match. The entire variable domain, with the rest obtained from reference TRBV19 and TRBJ2-2, is as follows: DGGITQSPKYLFRKEGQNVTLSCEQNLNHDAMYWYRQDPGQGLRLIYYSQIVNDFQKGDIAEGYSVSREKKESFPLTVTSAQKNPTAFYLCASSIELAGANTGELFFGEGSRLTVL.

This chain links TRBV27 with TRBJ2-3; D is possibly TRBD2 (6 bases). This CDR3 has 15 residues. CDR1 MNHEY and CDR2 SMNVEV come from the germline V gene (reference sequence). With 6 bases removed from V and 3 bases from J, the gap between germline ends came to 16 bases. CDR3 loop: CASSGGRGGTDTQYF. The CDR3 DNA is TGTGCCAGCAGCGGTGGGCGGGGCGGTACAGATACGCAGTATTTT.

This clone has ten or more counts. The chain links TRBV9 to TRBJ2-1; TRBD2 aligns across 12 bases. Germline V gene lookup returns CDR1 SGDLS and CDR2 YYNGEE. Trimming at V came to 4 bases and at J to 0 bases, leaving 8 bases not matched to a gene. This CDR3 spans 18 amino acids. The CDR3 nucleotides are TGTGCCAGCAGCCTCCGGACTAGCGGGGTCAGCTCCTACAATGAGCAGTTCTTC. Protein: CASSLRTSGVSSYNEQFF.

The chain is built from TRBV2 and TRBJ2-2; D uncertain. Germline-derived CDR1 and CDR2 are SNHLY and FYNNEI. The CDR3 spans 15 residues. The V gene lost 1 base and the J gene lost 1 base, with 7 bases spanning the gap. CDR3 DNA sequence: TGTGCCAGCAGTGAAGAGGCAGGGAACACCGGGGAGCTGTTTTTT. Amino acid sequence: CASSEEAGNTGELFF.

This rearrangement joins TRBV21-1 to TRBJ1-6. TRBV21-1 is a listed pseudogene. CDR3 length: 16 amino acids. Here the CDR3 reads CASSKGGGRGGSPLHF. The CDR3 DNA reads TGTGCCAGCAGCAAAGGCGGCGGTCGTGGAGGTTCACCCCTCCACTTT.

This clone was recorded at least ten times. Other DNA sequences in the same sample also yield this CDR3. The chain carries TRBV6-5 and TRBJ2-5; TRBD2 aligns across 8 bases. Germline V gives CDR1 MNHEY, CDR2 SVGAGI. J lost 5 bases, V lost 6 bases, and 8 bases had no gene match. This CDR3 comprises 14 residues. The CDR3 DNA sequence: TGTGCCAGCAGCCGCTCCGGGGGGGCGGAGACCCAGTACTTC. It encodes CASSRSGGAETQYF.

The chain recombines TRBV27 with TRBJ1-2, with TRBD1 matching 9 bases. The CDR3 runs to 13 residues. CDR1 MNHEY and CDR2 SMNVEV come from the germline V gene (reference sequence). Trimming at V came to 4 bases and at J to 7 bases, leaving 4 bases not matched to a gene. CDR3 in DNA: TGTGCCAGCAGTTACAGGGGGCGAGGTGGCTACACCTTC. This translates into CASSYRGRGGYTF.

This clone was counted between two and nine times. This sample also contains other DNA sequences that code for the same CDR3. The V gene is TRBV6-5, the J gene TRBJ1-5, with D possibly TRBD1 on 5 matching bases. The V and J ends lost 6 bases and 4 bases respectively, with 10 bases between them. CDR1 is MNHEY and CDR2 is SVGAGI in the germline V gene. CDR3 length: 13 amino acids. CDR3 in DNA: TGTGCCAGCAGAAGGGGAGGGAATCAGCCCCAGCATTTT. Translation gives CASRRGGNQPQHF.

The chain uses TRBV7-9 and TRBJ1-2, with D perhaps TRBD1 (6 bases). CDR1 SEHNR and CDR2 FQNEAQ come from the germline V gene (reference sequence). V was shortened by 5 bases and J by 7 bases, with 17 bases between the two germline ends. There are 14 residues in the CDR3. The DNA of the CDR3 is TGTGCCAGCAGCCCTAAAGCGGGGGCTTCTGGCTACACCTTC. Translating it yields CASSPKAGASGYTF.

This clone has more than one count but fewer than ten. The CDR3, as DNA: TGTGCCACCAAATTCCGGGGTTCCCACAAAGATACGCAGTATTTT. It encodes CATKFRGSHKDTQYF. The chain recombines TRBV7-8 with TRBJ2-3, with D possibly TRBD2 on 5 matching bases. The V end was cut by 10 bases, the J end by 5 bases, with 22 bases between. The CDR3 is 15 residues long. Germline V gives CDR1 SGHVS, CDR2 FQNEAQ.

Written as DNA, the CDR3 is TGTGCCAGTAGTACCATAGCGGGAGGGCTATACGAGCAGTACTTC. It yields the protein CASSTIAGGLYEQYF. The V call is TRBV19, the J call TRBJ2-7; 11 bases map to TRBD2. CDR1 LNHDA and CDR2 SQIVND come from the germline V gene (reference sequence). V shed 4 bases, J shed 4 bases, and the junction held 6 bases outside the gene matches. This CDR3 has 15 residues. The whole variable domain, remainder taken from reference TRBV19 and TRBJ2-7, is DGGITQSPKYLFRKEGQNVTLSCEQNLNHDAMYWYRQDPGQGLRLIYYSQIVNDFQKGDIAEGYSVSREKKESFPLTVTSAQKNPTAFYLCASSTIAGGLYEQYFGPGTRLTVT.

As DNA, the CDR3 is TGCGCCAGCAGTGACAGGGCCTTGAACACTGAAGCTTTCTTT. Amino acid sequence: CASSDRALNTEAFF. The chain has TRBV10-2 and TRBJ1-1; D is possibly TRBD1 (5 bases). V lost 3 bases, J lost 0 bases, and 8 bases lay in between. The germline gives CDR1 WSHSY, CDR2 SAAADI. This CDR3 contains 14 residues.

The chain is built from TRBV29-1 and TRBJ1-1; D gene ambiguous. CDR1 and CDR2 from the germline V gene are SQVTM and ANQGSEA. The CDR3 loop spans 17 amino acids. V was clipped by 4 bases and J by 3 bases, with 24 bases between them. CDR3 nucleotides: TGCAGCGTTGCCCGACCCGCTCTGACCTCGGAATACACTGAAGCTTTCTTT. Protein: CSVARPALTSEYTEAFF.